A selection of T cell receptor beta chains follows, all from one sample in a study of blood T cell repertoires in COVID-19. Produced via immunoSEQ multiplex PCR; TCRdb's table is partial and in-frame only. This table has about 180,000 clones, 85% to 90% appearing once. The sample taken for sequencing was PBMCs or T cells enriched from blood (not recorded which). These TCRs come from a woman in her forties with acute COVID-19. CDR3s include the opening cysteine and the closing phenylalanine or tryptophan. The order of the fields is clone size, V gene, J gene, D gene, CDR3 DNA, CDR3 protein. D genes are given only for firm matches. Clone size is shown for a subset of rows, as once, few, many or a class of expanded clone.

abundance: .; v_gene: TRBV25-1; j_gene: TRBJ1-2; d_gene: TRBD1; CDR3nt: TGTGCCAGCAGTGGATCCGGGACAGGGGAGGTGTGGTATGGCTACACCTTC; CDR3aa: CASSGSGTGEVWYGYTF
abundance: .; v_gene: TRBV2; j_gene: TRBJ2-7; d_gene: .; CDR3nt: TGTGCCAGCTCTGATCGGGGATTTCTTTACGAGCAGTACTTC; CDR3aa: CASSDRGFLYEQYF
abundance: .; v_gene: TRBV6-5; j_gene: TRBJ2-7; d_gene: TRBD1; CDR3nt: TGTGCCAGCAGTTACTCGAAGGGACAGCAGTACGAGCAGTACTTC; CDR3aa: CASSYSKGQQYEQYF
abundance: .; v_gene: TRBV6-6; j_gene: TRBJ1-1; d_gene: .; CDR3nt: TGTGCCAGCAGGCGCGACCTCAGGGAGGGGAACACTGAAGCTTTCTTT; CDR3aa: CASRRDLREGNTEAFF
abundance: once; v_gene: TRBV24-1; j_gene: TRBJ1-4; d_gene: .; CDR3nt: TGTGCCACCAGTGATAACCGGGTTTCAGATGAAAAACTGTTTTTT; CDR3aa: CATSDNRVSDEKLFF
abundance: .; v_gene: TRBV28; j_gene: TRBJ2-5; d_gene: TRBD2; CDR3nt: TGTGCCAGCAGTTCCGGGACTAGCGGCCAAGAGACCCAGTACTTC; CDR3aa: CASSSGTSGQETQYF
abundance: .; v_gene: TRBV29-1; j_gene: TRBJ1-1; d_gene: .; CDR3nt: TGCAGCGTTGAGAGGGGAGGGAACACTGAAGCTTTCTTT; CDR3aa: CSVERGGNTEAFF
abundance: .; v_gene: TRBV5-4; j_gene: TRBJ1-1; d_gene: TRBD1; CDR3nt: TGTGCCAGCAGCGACCAGGACAGGGAGAACACTGAAGCTTTCTTT; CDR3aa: CASSDQDRENTEAFF
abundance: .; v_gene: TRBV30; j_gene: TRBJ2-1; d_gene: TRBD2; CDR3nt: TGTGCCTGGATCGGACTAGCGGACAATGAGCAGTTCTTC; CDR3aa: CAWIGLADNEQFF
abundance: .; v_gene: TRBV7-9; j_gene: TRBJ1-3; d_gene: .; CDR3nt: TGTGCCAGCAGCAGCAAGGGGACTGGAAACACCATATATTTT; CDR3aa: CASSSKGTGNTIYF
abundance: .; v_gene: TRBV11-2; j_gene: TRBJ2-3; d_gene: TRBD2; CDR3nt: TGTGCCAGCAGACCGACTGCCCTAGCGGGGGCCACCACAGATACGCAGTATTTT; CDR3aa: CASRPTALAGATTDTQYF
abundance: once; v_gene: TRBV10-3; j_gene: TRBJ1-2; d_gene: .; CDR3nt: TGTGCCATCAGTGAGCCGATGGGGGGTGGAGGCTACACCTTC; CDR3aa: CAISEPMGGGGYTF
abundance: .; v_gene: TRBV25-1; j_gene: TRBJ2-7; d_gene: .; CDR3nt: TGTGCCAGCAGTATGTGGACAGCTCACGAGCAGTACTTC; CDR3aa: CASSMWTAHEQYF
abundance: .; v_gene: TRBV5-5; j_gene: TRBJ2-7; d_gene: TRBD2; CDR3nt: TGTGCCAGCAGCTCGCGGGGGGGCGCGAGCTCCTACGAGCAGTACTTC; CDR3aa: CASSSRGGASSYEQYF
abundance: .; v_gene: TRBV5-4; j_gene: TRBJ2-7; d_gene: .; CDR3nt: TGTGCCAGCAGCCTAGGCGGGCCTTCCTACGAGCAGTACTTC; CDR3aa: CASSLGGPSYEQYF
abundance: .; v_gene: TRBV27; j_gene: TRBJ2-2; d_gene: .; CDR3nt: TGTGCCAGCAGGAGGGCCTCCGGGGAGCTGTTTTTT; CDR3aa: CASRRASGELFF
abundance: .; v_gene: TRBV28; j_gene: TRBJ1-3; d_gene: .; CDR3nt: TGTGCCAGCAGGCCCCCAGCGGGAAACACCATATATTTT; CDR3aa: CASRPPAGNTIYF
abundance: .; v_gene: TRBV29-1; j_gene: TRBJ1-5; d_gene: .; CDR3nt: TGCAGCGTTGGATGGGGGCCCCCTTATAGCAATCAGCCCCAGCATTTT; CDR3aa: CSVGWGPPYSNQPQHF
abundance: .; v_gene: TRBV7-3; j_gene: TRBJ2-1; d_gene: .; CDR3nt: TGTGCCAGCAGCTCCCACAGCCCCGAAGACAATGAGCAGTTCTTC; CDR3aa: CASSSHSPEDNEQFF
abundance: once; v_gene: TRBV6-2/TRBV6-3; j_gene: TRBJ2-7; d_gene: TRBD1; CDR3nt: TGTGCCAGCAGTTACTCCTGGACAGGGGGGTCCGAGCAGTACTTC; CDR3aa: CASSYSWTGGSEQYF
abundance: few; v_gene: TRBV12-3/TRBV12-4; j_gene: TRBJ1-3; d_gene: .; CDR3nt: TGTGCCAGCAGCCGCTCTGGAAACACCATATATTTT; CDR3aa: CASSRSGNTIYF
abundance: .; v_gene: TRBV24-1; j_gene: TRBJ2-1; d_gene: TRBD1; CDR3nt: TGTGCCACCAGTGACGTTACAGGGGTTAAGCAGTTCTTC; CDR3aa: CATSDVTGVKQFF
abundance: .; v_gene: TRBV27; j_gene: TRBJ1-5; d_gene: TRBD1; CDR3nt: TGTGCCAGCGGGACCGGGACAGGGATATGGCCCCAGCATTTT; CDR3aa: CASGTGTGIWPQHF
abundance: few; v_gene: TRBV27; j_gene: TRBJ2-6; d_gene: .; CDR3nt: TGTGCCAGCAGTTCCCGGGACTCCACTAACTCTGGGGCCAACGTCCTGACTTTC; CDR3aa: CASSSRDSTNSGANVLTF
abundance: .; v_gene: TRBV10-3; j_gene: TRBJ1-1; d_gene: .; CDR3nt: TGTGCCATCAGTGATCGTCTAGGGGGTGAAGCTTTCTTT; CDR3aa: CAISDRLGGEAFF
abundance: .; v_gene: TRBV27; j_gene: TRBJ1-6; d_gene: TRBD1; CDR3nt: TGTGCCAGCAGTTTAAAAGGGGGCCAGGGTTATAATTCACCCCTCCACTTT; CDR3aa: CASSLKGGQGYNSPLHF
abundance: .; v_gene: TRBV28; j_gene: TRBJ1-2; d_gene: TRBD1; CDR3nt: TGTGCCAGCTTTGAGACAGGGCTATTCTATGGCTACACCTTC; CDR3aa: CASFETGLFYGYTF
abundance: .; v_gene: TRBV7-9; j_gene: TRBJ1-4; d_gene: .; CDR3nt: TGTGCCAGCAGCTTAGCTGGCTCGGGGGAAAAACTGTTTTTT; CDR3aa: CASSLAGSGEKLFF
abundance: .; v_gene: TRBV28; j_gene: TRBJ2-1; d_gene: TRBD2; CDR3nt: TGTGCCAGCAGTTACGGGGGGGCCTACAATGAGCAGTTCTTC; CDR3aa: CASSYGGAYNEQFF
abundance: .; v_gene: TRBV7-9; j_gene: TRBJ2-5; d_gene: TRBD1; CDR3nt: TGTGCCAGCAGCTTAGCGTGGAACCCAGGGGGCCTCACCGAGACCCAGTACTTC; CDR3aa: CASSLAWNPGGLTETQYF
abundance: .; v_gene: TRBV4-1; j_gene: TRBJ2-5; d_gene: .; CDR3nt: TGCGCCAGCAGCCAAGTAACGGGAATCCAAGAGACCCAGTACTTC; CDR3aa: CASSQVTGIQETQYF
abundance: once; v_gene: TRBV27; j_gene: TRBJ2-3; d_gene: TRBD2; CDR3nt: TGTGCCAGCAGTTTAACTAGCGGGGGCCGAGATACGCAGTATTTT; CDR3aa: CASSLTSGGRDTQYF
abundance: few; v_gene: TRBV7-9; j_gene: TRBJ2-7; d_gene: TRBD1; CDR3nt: TGTGCCAGCAGCTTAGGGGGACAGGCCCCGTACGAGCAGTACTTC; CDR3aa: CASSLGGQAPYEQYF
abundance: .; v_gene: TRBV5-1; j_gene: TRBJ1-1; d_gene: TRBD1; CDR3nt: TGCGCCAGCAGCCCACTTGGGACAGGGTACATGAACACTGAAGCTTTCTTT; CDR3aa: CASSPLGTGYMNTEAFF
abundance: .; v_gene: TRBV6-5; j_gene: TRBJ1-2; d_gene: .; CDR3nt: TGTGCCAGCAGTTGGCACCGGGACTTCGGAGGCTACACCTTC; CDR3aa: CASSWHRDFGGYTF
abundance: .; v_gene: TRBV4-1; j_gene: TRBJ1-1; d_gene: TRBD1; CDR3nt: TGCGCCAGCAGCCATGACAGGGGGACCGACACTGAAGCTTTCTTT; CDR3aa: CASSHDRGTDTEAFF
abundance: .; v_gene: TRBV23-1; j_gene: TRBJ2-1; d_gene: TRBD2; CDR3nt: TGCGCCAGCAGTCAATCTGGCCTAGCGGGGTCCTGCTCCTACAATGAGCAGTTCTTC; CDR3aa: CASSQSGLAGSCSYNEQFF
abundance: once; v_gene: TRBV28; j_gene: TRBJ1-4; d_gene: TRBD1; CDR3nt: TGTGCCAGCAGTCCTGGGACAGTCACTAATGAAAAACTGTTTTTT; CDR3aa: CASSPGTVTNEKLFF
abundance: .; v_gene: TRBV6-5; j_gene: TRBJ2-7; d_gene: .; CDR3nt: TGTGCCAGCAATCCCAGGTTCAGGTCCTCCTACGAGCAGTACTTC; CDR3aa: CASNPRFRSSYEQYF
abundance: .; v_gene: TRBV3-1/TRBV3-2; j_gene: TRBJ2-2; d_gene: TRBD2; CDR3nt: TGTGCCAGCAGCCAAGATCGGGCTAGCGGGCGAAACGGGGAGCTGTTTTTT; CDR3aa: CASSQDRASGRNGELFF
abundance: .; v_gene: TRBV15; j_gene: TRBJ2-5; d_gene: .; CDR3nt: TGTGCCGTGGCGGGCTTTACTGGGGAGACCCAGTACTTC; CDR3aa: CAVAGFTGETQYF
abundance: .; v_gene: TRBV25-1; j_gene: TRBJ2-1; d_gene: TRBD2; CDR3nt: TGTGCCAGCAGTGGGGGCCGGACTAGCGGGGATAGGAATGAGCAGTTCTTC; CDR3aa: CASSGGRTSGDRNEQFF
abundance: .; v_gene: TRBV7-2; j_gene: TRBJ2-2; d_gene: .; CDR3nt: TGTGCCAGCACCCACGGTAGCGGATACACCGGGGAGCTGTTTTTT; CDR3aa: CASTHGSGYTGELFF
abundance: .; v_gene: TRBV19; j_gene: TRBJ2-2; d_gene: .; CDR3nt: TGTGCCAGTAGGCCCGGGACTGCGAACACCGGGGAGCTGTTTTTT; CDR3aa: CASRPGTANTGELFF
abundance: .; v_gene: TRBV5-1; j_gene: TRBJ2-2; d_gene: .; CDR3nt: TGCGCCAGCAGCCCAGTTGACGGGGAGCTGTTTTTT; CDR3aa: CASSPVDGELFF
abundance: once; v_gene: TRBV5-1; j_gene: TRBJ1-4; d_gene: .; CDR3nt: TGCGCCAGCAGCTTTCAGGAGTCCTTAGGGGGTGAAAAACTGTTTTTT; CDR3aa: CASSFQESLGGEKLFF
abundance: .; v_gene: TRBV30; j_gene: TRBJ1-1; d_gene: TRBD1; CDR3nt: TGTGCCTGGAGCGATCTTTTCGCCGGGACAGAGAGGAACACTGAAGCTTTCTTT; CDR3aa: CAWSDLFAGTERNTEAFF
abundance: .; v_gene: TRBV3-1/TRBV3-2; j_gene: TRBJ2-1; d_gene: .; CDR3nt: TGTGCCAGCAGCCAAGCGACACAGGGCCTCGGGGGGAATGAGCAGTTCTTC; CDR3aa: CASSQATQGLGGNEQFF